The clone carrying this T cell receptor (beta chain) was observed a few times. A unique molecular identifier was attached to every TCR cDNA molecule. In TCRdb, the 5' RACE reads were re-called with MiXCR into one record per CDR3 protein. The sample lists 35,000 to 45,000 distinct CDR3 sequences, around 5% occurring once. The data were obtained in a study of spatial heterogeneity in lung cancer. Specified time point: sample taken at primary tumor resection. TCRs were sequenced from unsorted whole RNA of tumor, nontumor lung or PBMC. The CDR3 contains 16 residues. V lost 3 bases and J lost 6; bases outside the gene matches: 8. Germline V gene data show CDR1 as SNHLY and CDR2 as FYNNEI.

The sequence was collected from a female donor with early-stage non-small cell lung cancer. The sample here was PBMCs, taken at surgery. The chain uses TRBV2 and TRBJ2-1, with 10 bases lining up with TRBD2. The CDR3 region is CASSEDPAGGSNEQFF. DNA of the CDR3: TGTGCCAGCAGTGAGGATCCAGCGGGGGGGTCCAATGAGCAGTTCTTC.